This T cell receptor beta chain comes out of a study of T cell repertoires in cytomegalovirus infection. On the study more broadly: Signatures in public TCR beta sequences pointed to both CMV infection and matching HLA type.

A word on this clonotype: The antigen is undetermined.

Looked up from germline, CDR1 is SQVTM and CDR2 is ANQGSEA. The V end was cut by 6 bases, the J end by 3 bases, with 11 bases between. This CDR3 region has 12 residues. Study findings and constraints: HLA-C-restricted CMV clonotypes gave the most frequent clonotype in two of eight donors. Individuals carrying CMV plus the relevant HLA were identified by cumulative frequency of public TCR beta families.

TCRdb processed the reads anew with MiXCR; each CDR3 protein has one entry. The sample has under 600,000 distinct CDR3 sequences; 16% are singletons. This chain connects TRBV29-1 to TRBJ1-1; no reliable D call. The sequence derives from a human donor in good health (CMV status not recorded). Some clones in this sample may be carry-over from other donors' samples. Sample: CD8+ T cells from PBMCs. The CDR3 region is CSVGPPYTEAFF. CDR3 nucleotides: TGCAGCGTGGGCCCTCCCTACACTGAAGCTTTCTTT.